This TCR beta chain was found in a study of blood T cell repertoires in COVID-19. Turning to the study itself: The samples span acute and convalescent COVID-19 from the United States, Italy and Spain. PBMCs, B-cell-depleted T cells, or T cells provided the cDNA or gDNA that made up the material.

TCRdb's table, derived via immunoSEQ multiplex PCR, lists solely in-frame clones and lacks some. The sample contains fewer than 350,000 clones, 88% of which appear only once. Germline loops: CDR1 SGHAT, CDR2 FQNNGV. There are 14 residues in the CDR3. Trimming left V 5 bases short and J 2 bases short, with 9 bases between. The chain links TRBV11-2 to TRBJ2-2; D perhaps matches TRBD2 (5 bases). Input material: peripheral blood. The clonotype originates from a man aged 18 to 29 with active or convalescent COVID-19. The CDR3 protein is CASSPLANTGELFF. The CDR3 nucleotides are TGTGCCAGCAGCCCGCTAGCCAACACCGGGGAGCTGTTTTTT.